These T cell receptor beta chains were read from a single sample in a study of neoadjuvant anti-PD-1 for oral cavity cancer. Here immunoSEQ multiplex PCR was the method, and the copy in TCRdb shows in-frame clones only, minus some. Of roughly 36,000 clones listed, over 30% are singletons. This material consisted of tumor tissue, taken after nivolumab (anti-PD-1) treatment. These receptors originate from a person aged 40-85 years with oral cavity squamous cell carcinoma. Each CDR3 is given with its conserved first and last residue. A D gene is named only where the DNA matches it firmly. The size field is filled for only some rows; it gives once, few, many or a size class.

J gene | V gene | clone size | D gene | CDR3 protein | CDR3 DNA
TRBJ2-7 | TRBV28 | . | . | CASSPAAFSVSYEQYF | TGTGCCAGCAGCCCCGCGGCTTTCTCAGTTTCCTACGAGCAGTACTTC
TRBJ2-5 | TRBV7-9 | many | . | CASSLTDRETQYF | TGTGCCAGCAGCTTAACGGATCGAGAGACCCAGTACTTC
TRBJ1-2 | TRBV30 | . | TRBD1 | CAWTLDRGDYTF | TGTGCCTGGACCCTGGACAGGGGCGACTACACCTTC
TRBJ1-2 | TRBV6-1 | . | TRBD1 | CASSEVTGTGYGYTF | TGTGCCAGCAGTGAAGTGACCGGGACAGGGTATGGCTACACCTTC
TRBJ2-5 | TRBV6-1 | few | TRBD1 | CASNTGGETQYF | TGTGCCAGCAATACAGGGGGAGAGACCCAGTACTTC
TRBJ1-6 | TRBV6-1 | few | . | CASSAGPYNSPLHF | TGTGCCAGCAGTGCGGGGCCTTATAATTCACCCCTCCACTTT
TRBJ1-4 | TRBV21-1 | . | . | CASSKEECFGEKLFF | TGTGCCAGCAGCAAAGAGGAGTGTTTTGGTGAAAAACTGTTTTTT
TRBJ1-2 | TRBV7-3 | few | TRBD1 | CASSDPRQGTDGGYTF | TGTGCCAGCAGCGACCCCCGACAGGGGACTGACGGTGGCTACACCTTC
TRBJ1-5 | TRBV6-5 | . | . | CASSNSQGGQPQHF | TGTGCCAGCAGTAACTCACAGGGCGGTCAGCCCCAGCATTTT
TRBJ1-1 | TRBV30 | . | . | CAWKVGENTEAFF | TGTGCCTGGAAGGTTGGGGAGAACACTGAAGCTTTCTTT
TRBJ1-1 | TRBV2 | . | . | CASSFPLRDTEVTEAFF | TGTGCCAGCAGTTTTCCCCTACGGGATACAGAAGTCACTGAAGCTTTCTTT
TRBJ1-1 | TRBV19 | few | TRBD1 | CASSIRDRGTEAFF | TGTGCCAGTAGTATCCGGGACAGGGGCACTGAAGCTTTCTTT
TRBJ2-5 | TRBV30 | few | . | CAWSVHLKTQYF | TGTGCCTGGAGTGTTCATTTGAAGACCCAGTACTTC
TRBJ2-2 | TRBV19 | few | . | CASKGGNTGTGELFF | TGTGCCAGTAAGGGAGGCAATACCGGCACCGGGGAGCTGTTTTTT
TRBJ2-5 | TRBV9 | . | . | CASSVASSGVGETQYF | TGTGCCAGCAGCGTAGCTAGTTCCGGGGTTGGCGAGACCCAGTACTTC
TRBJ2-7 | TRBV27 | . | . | CASSLSGPFSREQYF | TGTGCCAGCAGTCTCTCCGGGCCCTTTTCGCGCGAGCAGTACTTC
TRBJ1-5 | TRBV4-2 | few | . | CASSQEVRVFRPQHF | TGTGCCAGCAGCCAGGAGGTTAGGGTCTTTCGGCCCCAGCATTTT
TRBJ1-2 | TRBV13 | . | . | CASSVGGYYGYTF | TGTGCCAGCAGCGTAGGGGGATACTATGGCTACACCTTC
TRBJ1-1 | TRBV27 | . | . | CASSLYGGLMNTEAFF | TGTGCCAGCAGTTTATACGGGGGGCTGATGAACACTGAAGCTTTCTTT
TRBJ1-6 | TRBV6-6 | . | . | CASGASPLHF | TGTGCCAGCGGGGCCTCACCCCTCCACTTT
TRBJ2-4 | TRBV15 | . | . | CATSRDPGPRVNIQYF | TGTGCCACCAGCAGAGATCCTGGGCCGAGGGTAAACATTCAGTACTTC
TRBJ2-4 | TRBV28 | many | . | CASSSSGYGKNIQYF | TGTGCCAGCAGCTCATCGGGATATGGCAAAAACATTCAGTACTTC
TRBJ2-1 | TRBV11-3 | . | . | CASSLEQGGNSYNEQFF | TGTGCCAGCAGCTTAGAACAGGGGGGGAACTCCTACAATGAGCAGTTCTTC
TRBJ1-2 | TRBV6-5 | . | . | CASSYGSSNGYTF | TGTGCCAGCAGTTACGGGTCGTCCAATGGCTACACCTTC
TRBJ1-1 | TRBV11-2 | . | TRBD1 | CASSRVAGTVGGEAFF | TGTGCCAGCAGCCGAGTCGCCGGGACAGTGGGTGGGGAAGCTTTCTTT
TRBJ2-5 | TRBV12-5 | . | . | CASGLVRGSPGGETQYF | TGTGCTAGTGGTTTGGTAAGAGGGAGCCCGGGTGGAGAGACCCAGTACTTC
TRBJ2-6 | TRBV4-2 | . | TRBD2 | CASSQEGGSGANVLTF | TGTGCCAGCAGCCAAGAGGGGGGGTCTGGGGCCAACGTCCTGACTTTC
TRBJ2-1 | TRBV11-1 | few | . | CASRGGQYNEQFF | TGTGCCAGCAGGGGGGGGCAATACAATGAGCAGTTCTTC
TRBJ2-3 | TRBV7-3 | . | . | CASSLSGGSGDTQYF | TGTGCCAGCAGCTTAAGTGGGGGCAGTGGAGATACGCAGTATTTT
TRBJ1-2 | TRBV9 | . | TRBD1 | CASSPRDRTLSYGYTF | TGTGCCAGCAGCCCAAGGGACAGGACGCTCTCCTATGGCTACACCTTC
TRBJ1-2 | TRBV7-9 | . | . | CASSRRGTESLNYGYTF | TGTGCCAGCAGCCGACGAGGGACGGAGTCTCTTAACTATGGCTACACCTTC
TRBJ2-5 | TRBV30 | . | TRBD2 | CAWSRGLAGEFETQYF | TGTGCCTGGAGTCGAGGACTAGCGGGAGAGTTCGAGACCCAGTACTTC
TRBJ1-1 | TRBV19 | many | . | CASSTQISTEAFF | TGTGCCAGTAGTACACAAATCAGCACTGAAGCTTTCTTT
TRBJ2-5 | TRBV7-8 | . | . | CASSLVGGETQYF | TGTGCCAGCAGCTTAGTAGGGGGAGAGACCCAGTACTTC
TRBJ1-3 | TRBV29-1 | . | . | CSVSRVPPGNTIYF | TGCAGCGTCTCCAGGGTCCCTCCTGGAAACACCATATATTTT
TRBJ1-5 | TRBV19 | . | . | CASSVQGRQPQHF | TGTGCCAGTAGTGTACAGGGCAGACAGCCCCAGCATTTT
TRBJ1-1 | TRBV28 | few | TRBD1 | CASSPGQGDTEAFF | TGTGCCAGCAGTCCAGGACAGGGAGACACTGAAGCTTTCTTT
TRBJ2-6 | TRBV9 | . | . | CASSVAGDSGANVLTF | TGTGCCAGCAGCGTAGCGGGGGACTCTGGGGCCAACGTCCTGACTTTC
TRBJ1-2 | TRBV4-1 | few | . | CASSQDRFTAPYGYTF | TGCGCCAGCAGCCAAGATCGTTTCACGGCACCATATGGCTACACCTTC
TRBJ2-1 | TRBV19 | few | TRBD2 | CASSSVAGSYNEQFF | TGTGCCAGTAGTAGCGTAGCGGGCTCCTACAATGAGCAGTTCTTC
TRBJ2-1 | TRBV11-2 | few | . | CASSLGTNNEQFF | TGTGCCAGCAGCTTGGGGACCAACAATGAGCAGTTCTTC
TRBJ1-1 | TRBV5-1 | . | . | CASSPPGDTEAFF | TGCGCCAGCAGCCCTCCAGGGGACACTGAAGCTTTCTTT
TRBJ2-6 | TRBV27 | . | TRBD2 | CASSSTSGGANVLTF | TGTGCCAGCAGCTCCACTAGCGGTGGGGCCAACGTCCTGACTTTC
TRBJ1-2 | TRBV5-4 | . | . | CASTIKRRGEMGYTF | TGTGCCAGCACCATCAAAAGGAGAGGGGAGATGGGCTACACCTTC
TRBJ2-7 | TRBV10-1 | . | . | CASSLDSGSYEQYF | TGCGCCAGCAGCTTAGACAGTGGGTCCTACGAGCAGTACTTC
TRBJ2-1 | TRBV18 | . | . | CASSPTGSSNEQFF | TGTGCCAGCTCACCCACAGGGTCAAGCAATGAGCAGTTCTTC
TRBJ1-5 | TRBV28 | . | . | CASSPGVGAVNQPQHF | TGTGCCAGCAGCCCTGGGGTAGGGGCCGTCAATCAGCCCCAGCATTTT
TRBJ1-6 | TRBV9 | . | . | CASSARAAGGNSPLHF | TGTGCCAGCAGCGCCAGGGCGGCCGGGGGGAATTCACCCCTCCACTTT
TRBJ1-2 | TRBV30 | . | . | CAWSVNTGYGYTF | TGTGCCTGGAGTGTAAATACGGGATATGGCTACACCTTC
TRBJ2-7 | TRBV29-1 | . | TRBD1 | CSVGDSSYEQYF | TGCAGCGTTGGGGACAGTTCCTACGAGCAGTACTTC
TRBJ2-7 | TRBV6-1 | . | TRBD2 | CASSESLASGRSPF | TGTGCCAGCAGTGAAAGTTTAGCTAGCGGGAGGTCGCCGTTC
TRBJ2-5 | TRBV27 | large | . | CASRRGAGQETQYF | TGTGCCAGCAGACGAGGGGCAGGACAAGAGACCCAGTACTTC
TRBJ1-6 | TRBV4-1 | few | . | CASSQVKGTTPLHF | TGCGCCAGCAGCCAAGTAAAGGGAACAACACCCCTCCACTTT
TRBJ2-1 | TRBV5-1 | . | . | CASSLLAGSNEQFF | TGCGCCAGCAGCTTGCTAGCAGGATCGAATGAGCAGTTCTTC
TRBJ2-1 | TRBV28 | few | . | CASTVGPGEGYNEQFF | TGTGCCAGCACCGTAGGACCAGGGGAAGGTTACAATGAGCAGTTCTTC
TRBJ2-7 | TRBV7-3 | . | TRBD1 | CASSLRAGGTYEQYF | TGTGCCAGCAGCTTACGGGCAGGGGGAACCTACGAGCAGTACTTC
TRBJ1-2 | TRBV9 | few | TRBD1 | CASSVEDRGRDGYTF | TGTGCCAGCAGCGTAGAAGATAGGGGGCGGGATGGCTACACCTTC
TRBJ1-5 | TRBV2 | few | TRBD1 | CASRDRAFSNQPQHF | TGTGCCAGCAGGGACAGGGCTTTCAGCAATCAGCCCCAGCATTTT